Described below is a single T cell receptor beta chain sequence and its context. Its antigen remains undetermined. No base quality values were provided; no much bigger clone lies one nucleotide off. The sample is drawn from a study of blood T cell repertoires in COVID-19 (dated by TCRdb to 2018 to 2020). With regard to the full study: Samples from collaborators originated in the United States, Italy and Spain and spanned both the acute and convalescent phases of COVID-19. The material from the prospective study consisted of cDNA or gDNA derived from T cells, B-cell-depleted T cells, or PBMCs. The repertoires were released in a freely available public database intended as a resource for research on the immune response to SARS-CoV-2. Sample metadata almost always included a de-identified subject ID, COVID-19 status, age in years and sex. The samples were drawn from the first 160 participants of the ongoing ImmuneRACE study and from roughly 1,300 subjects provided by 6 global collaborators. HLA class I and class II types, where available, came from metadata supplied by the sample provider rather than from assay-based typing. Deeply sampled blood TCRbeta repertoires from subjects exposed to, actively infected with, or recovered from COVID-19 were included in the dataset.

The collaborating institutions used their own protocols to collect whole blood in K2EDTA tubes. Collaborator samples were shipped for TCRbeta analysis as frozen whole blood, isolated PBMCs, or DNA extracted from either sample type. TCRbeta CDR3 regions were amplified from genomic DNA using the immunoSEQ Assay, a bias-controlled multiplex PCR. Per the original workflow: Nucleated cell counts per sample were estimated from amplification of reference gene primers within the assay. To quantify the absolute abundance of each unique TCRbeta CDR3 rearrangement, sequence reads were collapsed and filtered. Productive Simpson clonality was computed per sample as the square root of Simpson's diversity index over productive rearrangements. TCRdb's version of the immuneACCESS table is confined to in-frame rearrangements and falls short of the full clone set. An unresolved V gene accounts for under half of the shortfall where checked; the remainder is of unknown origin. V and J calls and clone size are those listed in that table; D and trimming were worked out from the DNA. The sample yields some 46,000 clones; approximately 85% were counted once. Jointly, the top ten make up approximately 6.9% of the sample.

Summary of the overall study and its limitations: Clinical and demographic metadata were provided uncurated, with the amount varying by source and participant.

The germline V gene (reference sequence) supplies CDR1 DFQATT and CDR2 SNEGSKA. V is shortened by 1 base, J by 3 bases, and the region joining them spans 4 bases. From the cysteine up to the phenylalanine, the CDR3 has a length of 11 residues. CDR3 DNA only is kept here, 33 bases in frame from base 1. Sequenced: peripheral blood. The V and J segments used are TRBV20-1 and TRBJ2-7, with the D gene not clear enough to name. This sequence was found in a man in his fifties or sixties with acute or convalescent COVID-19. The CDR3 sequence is CSARAVYEQYF. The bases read TGCAGTGCTAGAGCGGTCTACGAGCAGTACTTC.